The next 6 T cell receptor beta chains were all read from a single sample in a study of blood T cell repertoires in COVID-19. Assay used: immunoSEQ multiplex PCR; TCRdb lists only in-frame clones, some missing. This sample has some 48,000 clones, with more than 75% found just once. The sequencing input was peripheral blood. These receptors all come from a human donor with acute or convalescent COVID-19. The donor label of this sample is uncertain.

The sample holds one count of this clone. This sequence joins TRBV4-2 and TRBJ1-3, with 10 bases identical to TRBD1. The CDR3 has 16 residues. Germline V CDR1 and CDR2: LGHNA, YNFKEQ. V lost 1 base and J lost 0; bases outside the gene matches: 0. CDR3 nucleotides: TGTGCCAGCAGCCAAGGGACAGGGGGCTCTGGAAACACCATATATTTT. This gives the protein CASSQGTGGSGNTIYF.

The chain uses TRBV29-1 and TRBJ2-1; D may be TRBD1 (6 bases). The CDR3 extends over 10 amino acids. The germline V gene has CDR1 SQVTM and CDR2 ANQGSEA. The V and J ends lost 7 bases and 10 bases respectively, with 11 bases between them. CDR3 DNA: TGCAGCGCAACAGGGCAAGAGCAGTTCTTC. This encodes CSATGQEQFF.

The chain is built from TRBV5-1 and TRBJ1-1; 8 positions match TRBD1. With V trimmed by 4 bases and J by 0 bases, 2 bases remained unmatched. Germline lookup yields CDR1 SGHRS and CDR2 YFSETQ. This CDR3 comprises 14 residues. Here the CDR3 DNA reads TGCGCCAGCAGCGCGGGACAGGTGAACACTGAAGCTTTCTTT. The encoded protein is CASSAGQVNTEAFF.

V gene TRBV24-1 combines with J gene TRBJ1-2; no clear D gene. V was pared by 6 bases and J by 6 bases, with 13 bases between. The germline V gene encodes CDR1 KGHDR and CDR2 SFDVKD. The CDR3 covers 13 residues. In nucleotides, the CDR3 is TGTGCCACCAGTCCACGGGGTAAGAATGGCTACACCTTC. It encodes CATSPRGKNGYTF.

The chain employs TRBV9 and TRBJ2-5; 13 bases fit TRBD2. The CDR3 has 17 amino acids. Germline loops: CDR1 SGDLS, CDR2 YYNGEE. The J segment lost 4 bases and the V segment lost 3 bases, leaving 9 bases of the junction unmatched. The CDR3 loop reads CASSALGGLAGIETQYF. CDR3 nucleotides: TGTGCCAGCAGCGCCCTGGGGGGACTAGCGGGGATAGAGACCCAGTACTTC.

This chain joins TRBV3-1 (or the pseudogene TRBV3-2) and TRBJ1-6; weak D call: TRBD1 (6 bases). V lost 0 bases to trimming and J lost 2 bases, with 11 bases between them. This CDR3 has 17 residues. The germline CDR1 and CDR2 sequences are LGHDT and YNNKEL (reference sequence). The CDR3 region is CASSQDGSGAYNSPLHF. Written as DNA, the CDR3 is TGTGCCAGCAGCCAAGATGGCTCAGGGGCCTATAATTCACCCCTCCACTTT.